The TCR beta chain under discussion was sequenced for a study of blood T cell repertoires in COVID-19 (dated by TCRdb to about 2020). Study-level background: Collaborator samples came from the United States, Italy and Spain and covered acute and convalescent phases of COVID-19. HLA class I and class II types, where available, came from metadata supplied by the sample provider rather than from assay-based typing. The repertoires were released in a freely available public database meant as a resource for research on the immune response to SARS-CoV-2. The sample metadata nearly always contained a de-identified subject ID, COVID-19 status, age in years and sex. The material from the prospective study consisted of cDNA or gDNA derived from T cells, B-cell-depleted T cells, or PBMCs. The samples were drawn from two sources: the first 160 participants of the ongoing ImmuneRACE study, and 1,200 or so subjects contributed by 6 global collaborators. Subjects who had been exposed to COVID-19, were actively infected with it, or had recovered from it provided the deeply sampled blood TCRbeta repertoires that made up the dataset.

On the study overall, not on this receptor specifically: How much clinical and demographic metadata was included differed by source and by participant, and the metadata was provided uncurated.

The immunoSEQ Assay, a bias-controlled multiplex PCR, was used to amplify TCRbeta CDR3 regions from genomic DNA. In the authors' own workflow: Nucleated cell counts per sample were estimated from amplification of reference gene primers within the assay. Sequence reads were collapsed and filtered to measure the absolute abundance of every unique TCRbeta CDR3 rearrangement. For each sample, productive Simpson clonality was calculated as the square root of Simpson's diversity index over productive rearrangements. In its TCRdb copy, this immuneACCESS table keeps in-frame sequences only and misses some clones. Where compared with another copy, unresolved V genes explain less than half of these, and the others have no known cause. For V, J and clone size, that table is used; D and trimming come from the DNA. The sample table records 170,000 or so clones; roughly 85% of these occur just once. 26% of the sample lies in the top ten.

With respect to this clone: Which antigen it targets is not known. One base away there is no much larger clone; base qualities are not given.

The collaborating institutions used their own protocols to collect whole blood in K2EDTA tubes. For TCRbeta analysis, collaborators shipped samples in one of three forms: frozen whole blood, isolated PBMCs, or DNA extracted from either of those sample types. V gives up 4 bases and J gives up 3 bases, and the segment between their germline ends measures 24 bases. The CDR3 measures 18 amino acids from cysteine to phenylalanine. Only the CDR3 region is kept as DNA, spanning 54 bases read in frame from base 1. Sequences WSHSY (CDR1) and SAAADI (CDR2) are obtained from the germline V gene. Sequencing was performed on peripheral blood. The chain employs TRBV10-2 and TRBJ2-5, with TRBD1 perhaps the D gene, on 6 matching bases. The TCR comes from a woman between 70 and 85 years old with acute or convalescent COVID-19. The encoded CDR3 is CASSGNGTQKNWKETQYF. The sequenced DNA: TGCGCCAGCAGTGGAAACGGGACACAGAAAAACTGGAAAGAGACCCAGTACTTC.